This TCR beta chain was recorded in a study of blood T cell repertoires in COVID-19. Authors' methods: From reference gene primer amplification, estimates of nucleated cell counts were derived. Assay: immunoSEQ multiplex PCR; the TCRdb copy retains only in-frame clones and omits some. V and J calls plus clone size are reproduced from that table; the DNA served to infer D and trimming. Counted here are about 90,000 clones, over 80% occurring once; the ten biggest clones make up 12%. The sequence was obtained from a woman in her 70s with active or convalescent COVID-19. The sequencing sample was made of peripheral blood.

CDR3 nucleotide sequence: TGTGCCATCAGTGTAAAAGAGGGATCTGGAAACACCATATATTTT. Encoded protein: CAISVKEGSGNTIYF. This rearrangement joins TRBV10-3 to TRBJ1-3, with unresolved D. Germline assignment: CDR1 ENHRY and CDR2 SYGVKD. Deletions cut 4 bases from V and 1 base from J, with 11 bases between. There are 15 residues in the CDR3.